This is a list of T cell receptor beta chains from one sample in a study of blood T cell repertoires in COVID-19. Generated by immunoSEQ multiplex PCR, the TCRdb table keeps only in-frame clones and is missing some. The sample includes about 190,000 clones, around 80% seen only once; the top ten take approximately 2.9%. Material for sequencing was peripheral blood. The receptors derive from an elderly woman with active or convalescent COVID-19. CDR3s leave out the opening cysteine and the closing phenylalanine or tryptophan.

V,CDR3
TRBV9,ASGLAGLNEQF
TRBV11-2,ASSPIMGQGNYGYT
TRBV7-2,ASSLDSGGGGYEQY
TRBV5-1,ASSLAGVGETQY
TRBV3-1/TRBV3-2,ASSPWTGDEQY
TRBV3-1/TRBV3-2,ASSQVYGPGVDTQY
TRBV15,ATSRGPGQYYEQY
TRBV10-3,AIRRDRSTDTQY
TRBV5-1,ASRVRDRDYGYT
TRBV5-5,ASSLAVGLETQY
TRBV20-1,SASALAGGRDEQF
TRBV3-1/TRBV3-2,ASSPGGADSPLH
TRBV6-2/TRBV6-3,ASSYGVRGPAF
TRBV28,ASSSPGQGSYEQY
TRBV18,ASSPRLYYEQY
TRBV3-1/TRBV3-2,ASSHRTASNTGELF
TRBV21-1,AGEVPYEQY
TRBV5-4,ASRIQSGGRADTQY
TRBV7-2,ASSLLREGNSPLH
TRBV4-2,ASSQGAGGAYGYT
TRBV7-9,ASSLPGSTDTQY
TRBV19,ASSMPQGMNTEAF
TRBV21-1,ASSNGGRGYTQY
TRBV28,ASSLSGGGAGIQY
TRBV11-2,ASSSIAGGSTDTQY
TRBV29-1,SVDLYRTAEAF
TRBV9,ASSAVTSGGNEQF
TRBV10-3,AISVGQGEEYGYT
TRBV5-6,ASSPGGRGGTDTQY
TRBV5-1,ASSFIAGGHWPQY
TRBV7-2,ASSFGQANTEAF
TRBV27,ASSRTGISGNTIY
TRBV5-1,ASSFSGGRTWETQY
TRBV5-1,ASSLTGQHSYNEQF
TRBV5-1,ASSPVVGISGNTIY
TRBV18,ASSPGQGVRDTQY